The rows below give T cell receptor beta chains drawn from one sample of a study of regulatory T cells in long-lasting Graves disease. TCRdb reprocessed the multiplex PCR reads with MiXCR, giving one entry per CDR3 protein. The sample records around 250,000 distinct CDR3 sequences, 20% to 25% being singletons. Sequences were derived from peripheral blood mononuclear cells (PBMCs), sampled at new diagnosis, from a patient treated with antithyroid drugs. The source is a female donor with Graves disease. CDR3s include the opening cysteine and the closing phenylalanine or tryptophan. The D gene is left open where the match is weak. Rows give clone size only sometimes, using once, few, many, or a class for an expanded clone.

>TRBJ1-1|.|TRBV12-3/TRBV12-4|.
CASSLFRLGAFF
TGTGCCAGCAGTTTATTCCGACTGGGGGCTTTCTTT
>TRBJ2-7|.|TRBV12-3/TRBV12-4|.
CASSSQRGSDEQYF
TGTGCTAGCAGTTCCCAACGGGGGTCCGACGAGCAGTACTTC
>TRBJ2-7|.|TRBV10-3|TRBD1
CASKRGQGLNEQYF
TGTGCCTCGAAACGGGGACAGGGGCTCAACGAGCAGTACTTC
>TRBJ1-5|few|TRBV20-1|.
CSASGVLSNQPQHF
TGCAGTGCTAGCGGGGTCCTCAGCAATCAGCCCCAGCATTTT
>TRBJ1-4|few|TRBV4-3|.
CASSQGNRVGNEKLFF
TGCGCCAGCAGCCAAGGAAACAGAGTTGGCAATGAAAAACTGTTTTTT
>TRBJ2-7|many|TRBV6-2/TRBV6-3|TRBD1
CASSEGTVLFSYEQYF
TGTGCCAGCAGTGAAGGGACAGTCCTCTTCTCTTACGAGCAGTACTTC
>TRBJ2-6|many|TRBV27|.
CASGQGANVLTF
TGTGCCAGCGGTCAGGGGGCCAACGTCCTGACTTTC
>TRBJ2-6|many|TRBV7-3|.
CASSSLGFSGANVLTF
TGTGCCAGCAGCTCGTTGGGCTTCTCTGGGGCCAACGTCCTGACTTTC
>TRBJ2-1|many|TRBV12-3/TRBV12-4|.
CASSSVGGKTNPEQFF
TGTGCCAGCAGTTCGGTCGGGGGAAAGACGAATCCTGAGCAGTTCTTC
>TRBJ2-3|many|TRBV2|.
CASIGLFDTQYF
TGTGCCAGCATCGGCCTTTTCGATACGCAGTATTTT
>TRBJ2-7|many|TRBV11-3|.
CASSPSTATSSYEQYF
TGTGCCAGCAGCCCTTCGACAGCCACTTCTTCCTACGAGCAGTACTTC
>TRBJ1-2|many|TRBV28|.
CASSSPDRNSYGYTF
TGTGCCAGCAGTTCACCCGACAGGAATTCCTATGGCTACACCTTC
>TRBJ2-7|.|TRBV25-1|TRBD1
CASSGGQGAYEQYF
TGTGCCAGCAGTGGGGGACAGGGGGCCTACGAGCAGTACTTC
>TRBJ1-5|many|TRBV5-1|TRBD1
CASSRGQGGQPQHF
TGTGCCAGCAGCCGGGGACAGGGGGGCCAGCCCCAGCATTTT
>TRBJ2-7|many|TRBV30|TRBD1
CAWSVGQAYEQYF
TGTGCCTGGAGTGTAGGACAGGCCTACGAGCAGTACTTC
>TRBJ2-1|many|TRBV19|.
CASSIRGTHNEQFF
TGTGCCAGTAGTATAAGGGGGACCCACAATGAGCAGTTCTTC
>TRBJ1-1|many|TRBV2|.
CASTRDTNEAFF
TGTGCCAGCACGAGGGACACCAATGAAGCTTTCTTT
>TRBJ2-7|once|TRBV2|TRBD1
CASRSGTGVPYEQYF
TGTGCCAGCAGGTCCGGGACAGGGGTACCTTACGAGCAGTACTTC
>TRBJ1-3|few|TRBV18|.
CASSQQGAGNTIYF
TGTGCCAGCTCACAACAGGGTGCTGGAAACACCATATATTTT
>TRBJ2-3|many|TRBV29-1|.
CSVHRPSTDTQYF
TGCAGCGTTCACAGGCCGAGCACAGATACGCAGTATTTT
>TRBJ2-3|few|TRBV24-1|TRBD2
CATSDFAPELAPITDTQYF
TGTGCCACCAGTGATTTTGCCCCCGAACTAGCGCCTATCACAGATACGCAGTATTTT
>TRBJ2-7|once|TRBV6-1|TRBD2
CASGTSGSPYEQYF
TGTGCCAGCGGAACTAGCGGGAGTCCTTACGAGCAGTACTTC
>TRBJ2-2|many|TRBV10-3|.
CAISVVKYTGELFF
TGTGCCATCAGTGTAGTGAAATACACCGGGGAGCTGTTTTTT
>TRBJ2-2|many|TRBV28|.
CASSRATGRYTGELFF
TGTGCCAGCAGCCGAGCCACAGGGAGGTACACCGGGGAGCTGTTTTTT